This is a list of T cell receptor beta chains from one sample in a study of T cell clones after liver transplantation. The protocol was immunoSEQ multiplex PCR, while the TCRdb copy is restricted to in-frame clones and leaves out a portion. The data show about 11,000 clones, around 71% seen once. The material sequenced was CD4+ T cells from blood, taken about 2.5 years after liver transplant. Receptors were obtained from a human patient who received a liver transplant. Some T cells here may be from the graft donor. Each CDR3 is given with its conserved first and last residue. The D gene is left open where the match is weak. Clone size is not always given. Where it is, it says once, few, many or a class for expanded clones.

cdr3_aa: CASSGYGVEDTEAFF; cdr3_nt: TGTGCCAGCAGCGGGTATGGAGTAGAGGACACTGAAGCTTTCTTT; j_call: TRBJ1-1; d_call: NA; v_call: TRBV7-9; clone_size: NA
cdr3_aa: CASSTPLYEQYF; cdr3_nt: TGTGCCAGCAGCACCCCACTTTACGAGCAGTACTTC; j_call: TRBJ2-7; d_call: NA; v_call: TRBV11-2; clone_size: NA
cdr3_aa: CASSQDYELFF; cdr3_nt: TGCGCCAGCAGCCAAGATTACGAGCTGTTTTTT; j_call: TRBJ2-2; d_call: NA; v_call: TRBV4-1; clone_size: NA
cdr3_aa: CAISEPMPGLATTAGTDTQYF; cdr3_nt: TGTGCCATCAGTGAGCCGATGCCGGGACTAGCGACCACGGCCGGTACAGATACGCAGTATTTT; j_call: TRBJ2-3; d_call: TRBD2; v_call: TRBV10-3; clone_size: few
cdr3_aa: CASRGTSGNTDTQYF; cdr3_nt: TGTGCCAGCAGAGGGACTAGCGGAAACACAGATACGCAGTATTTT; j_call: TRBJ2-3; d_call: TRBD2; v_call: TRBV6-6; clone_size: NA
cdr3_aa: CASSILPGEISYNEQFF; cdr3_nt: TGTGCCAGTAGTATTTTACCGGGGGAAATCTCCTACAATGAGCAGTTCTTC; j_call: TRBJ2-1; d_call: NA; v_call: TRBV19; clone_size: medium-sized
cdr3_aa: CASSLEQGYEQYF; cdr3_nt: TGTGCCAGCAGCTTAGAACAGGGTTACGAGCAGTACTTC; j_call: TRBJ2-7; d_call: NA; v_call: TRBV7-6; clone_size: NA
cdr3_aa: CASSLLVGIHEQYF; cdr3_nt: TGTGCCAGCAGTCTCCTCGTAGGGATCCACGAGCAGTACTTC; j_call: TRBJ2-7; d_call: NA; v_call: TRBV14; clone_size: NA
cdr3_aa: CASSLTTDPGELFF; cdr3_nt: TGTGCCAGCAGTTTGACAACCGATCCCGGGGAGCTGTTTTTT; j_call: TRBJ2-2; d_call: NA; v_call: TRBV27; clone_size: NA
cdr3_aa: CASSPGTTGATEAFF; cdr3_nt: TGTGCCAGCAGCCCCGGAACGACAGGGGCCACTGAAGCTTTCTTT; j_call: TRBJ1-1; d_call: TRBD1; v_call: TRBV13; clone_size: NA
cdr3_aa: CASSLLQGTEAFF; cdr3_nt: TGTGCCAGCAGCTTATTGCAGGGAACTGAAGCTTTCTTT; j_call: TRBJ1-1; d_call: NA; v_call: TRBV7-9; clone_size: NA
cdr3_aa: CASSEVGLAGHNEQFF; cdr3_nt: TGTGCCAGCAGTGAAGTAGGGCTAGCGGGTCACAATGAGCAGTTCTTC; j_call: TRBJ2-1; d_call: TRBD2; v_call: TRBV6-1; clone_size: NA